This TCR beta chain stems from a study of beta chain features in type 1 diabetes. Study summary: Examination of sorted cells across all samples involved about 100,000,000 cells.

cDNA synthesis used the whole RNA isolate, giving expressed TCRB sequences. The protocol was immunoSEQ multiplex PCR, while the TCRdb copy is restricted to in-frame clones and leaves out a portion. The top ten clones hold roughly 0.45% of a sample with 80,000 to 90,000 clones, around a third of them seen once. V shed 7 bases and J shed 1 base, with 16 bases lying between them. CDR3 size: 15 residues. The germline V gene encodes CDR1 GTSNPN and CDR2 SVGIG (reference sequence). The chain employs TRBV30 and TRBJ1-4; no firm D call. This clonotype originated in a woman younger than 30 in good health. Sequenced: stem cell memory CD4+ T cells from blood. The CDR3, as DNA: TGTGCCTCCAACCGTGACCGGGTAACTAATGAAAAACTGTTTTTT. It translates to CASNRDRVTNEKLFF.